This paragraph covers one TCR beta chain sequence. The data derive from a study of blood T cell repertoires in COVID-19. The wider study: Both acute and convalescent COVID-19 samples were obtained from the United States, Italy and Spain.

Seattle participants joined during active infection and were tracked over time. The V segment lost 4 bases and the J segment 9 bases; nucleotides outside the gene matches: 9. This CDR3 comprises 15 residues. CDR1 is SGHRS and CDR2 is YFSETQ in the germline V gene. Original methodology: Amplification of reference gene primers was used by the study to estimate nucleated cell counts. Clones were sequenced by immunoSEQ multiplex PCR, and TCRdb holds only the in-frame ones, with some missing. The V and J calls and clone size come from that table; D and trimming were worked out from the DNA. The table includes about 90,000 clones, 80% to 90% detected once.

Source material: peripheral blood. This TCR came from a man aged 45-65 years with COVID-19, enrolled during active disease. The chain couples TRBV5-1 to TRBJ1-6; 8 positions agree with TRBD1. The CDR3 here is CASSTGQGGGSPLHF. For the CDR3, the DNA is TGCGCCAGCAGCACAGGACAGGGAGGTGGTTCACCCCTCCACTTT.